The 29 T cell receptor beta chains listed next were all sequenced from one sample in a study of CD8+ T cells in alopecia areata. Reverse transcribed after extraction, RNA yielded cDNA as the sequencing template. Only in-frame clones appear in the TCRdb table, and some are missing; sequencing was by immunoSEQ multiplex PCR. The sample shows roughly 100,000 clones, roughly 50% of them seen only once. Sequencing was done on a sample of CD4+ T cells sorted from blood. These receptor sequences come from a human donor in good health.

The chain couples TRBV30 to TRBJ2-1; D not resolved. V was shortened by 8 bases and J by 4 bases, with 9 bases between the two germline ends. Germline CDR1 and CDR2: GTSNPN and SVGIG (reference sequence). This CDR3 is built from 11 residues. The CDR3 loop reads CATPSYNEQFF. The CDR3 region has the DNA TGTGCCACCCCGAGTTACAATGAGCAGTTCTTC. Full variable domain (rest looked up from reference TRBV30 and TRBJ2-1): SQTIHQWPATLVQPVGSPLSLECTVEGTSNPNLYWYRQAAGRGLQLLFYSVGIGQISSEVPQNLSASRPQDRQFILSSKKLLLSDSGFYLCATPSYNEQFFGPGTRLTVL.

The J gene is TRBJ1-2, the V gene TRBV27; possibly TRBD1 for D (6 bases). CDR1 is MNHEY and CDR2 is SMNVEV in the germline V gene (reference sequence). The CDR3 consists of 13 residues. V shed 4 bases and J shed 7 bases, with 13 bases lying between them. Written as DNA, the CDR3 is TGTGCCAGCAGTTCCCAGGGGAGTGGTGGCTACACCTTC. Translation gives CASSSQGSGGYTF.

This clone has a handful of counts. The V call is TRBV29-1, the J call TRBJ2-3; D is unclear. This CDR3 region has 13 residues. CDR1 SQVTM and CDR2 ANQGSEA come from the germline V gene. V lost 0 bases and J lost 0, with 4 bases in between. CDR3 in amino acids: CSVEDPSTDTQYF. In nucleotides, the CDR3 is TGCAGCGTTGAAGATCCCAGCACAGATACGCAGTATTTT.

The chain joins TRBV19 to TRBJ2-2, with a weak D call TRBD2 (5 bases). V was cut by 4 bases and J by 0 bases, with 9 bases left in between. The CDR3 runs 15 residues. CDR1 and CDR2 from the germline V gene are LNHDA and SQIVND (reference sequence). CDR3 nucleotide sequence: TGTGCCAGTAGTAGACAACTAGCGAACACCGGGGAGCTGTTTTTT. It yields the protein CASSRQLANTGELFF.

J is TRBJ2-3 and V is TRBV5-1; the D is unclear. CDR3 length: 15 residues. Trimming cost V 1 base and J 5 bases, with 14 bases left between them. CDR1 and CDR2 from the germline V gene are SGHRS and YFSETQ. The CDR3 loop reads CASSLTARWGDTQYF. CDR3 bases: TGCGCCAGCAGCTTGACTGCTCGCTGGGGAGATACGCAGTATTTT. The entire variable domain, with the rest obtained from reference TRBV5-1 and TRBJ2-3, is as follows: KAGVTQTPRYLIKTRGQQVTLSCSPISGHRSVSWYQQTPGQGLQFLFEYFSETQRNKGNFPGRFSGRQFSNSRSEMNVSTLELGDSALYLCASSLTARWGDTQYFGPGTRLTVL.

This clone has a handful of counts. The chain has TRBV2 and TRBJ2-1; D may be TRBD2 (7 bases). CDR3 length: 14 residues. In germline, CDR1 is SNHLY, CDR2 FYNNEI. V was shortened by 8 bases and J by 2 bases, with 13 bases between the two germline ends. The CDR3 sequence: CASGRGGPYNEQFF. The CDR3 DNA follows: TGTGCCAGCGGAAGGGGGGGCCCCTACAATGAGCAGTTCTTC.

The sample holds a few counts of this clone. The chain links TRBV27 to TRBJ2-1; 7 positions agree with TRBD1. The V gene end was trimmed by 4 bases and the J gene end by 6 bases; junction bases not matched to a gene: 9. The length of the CDR3 is 15 residues. Germline CDR1 is MNHEY and CDR2 is SMNVEV (reference sequence). The CDR3: CASSSINRGGNEQFF. The CDR3 DNA reads as TGTGCCAGCAGTTCTATTAACAGGGGTGGCAATGAGCAGTTCTTC.

The chain has TRBV28 and TRBJ1-5; D uncertain. V dropped 3 bases and J dropped 9 bases, with 9 bases sitting between them. This CDR3 region has 12 residues. The germline V gene encodes CDR1 MDHEN and CDR2 SYDVKM. The CDR3 loop reads CASSLQGRPQHF. The CDR3 DNA reads TGTGCCAGCAGTTTGCAAGGGAGGCCCCAGCATTTT.

The rearrangement uses TRBV7-2 and TRBJ2-5; D gene uncertain. Germline V lookup: CDR1 SGHTA, CDR2 FQGNSA. V gave up 5 bases and J gave up 6 bases, with 10 bases separating them. There are 12 residues in the CDR3. The CDR3 coding sequence is TGTGCCAGCAGCCCGCGGTCGAAGACCCAGTACTTC. Encoded protein: CASSPRSKTQYF.

This clone was observed a few times. The chain recombines TRBV5-1 with TRBJ1-2; 9 bases line up with TRBD1. There are 15 residues in the CDR3. Trimming cost V 6 bases and J 3 bases; bases outside gene matches: 9. CDR1 SGHRS and CDR2 YFSETQ come from the germline V gene. CDR3 loop: CASNPWTGADYGYTF. The CDR3 nucleotides read TGCGCCAGCAACCCCTGGACAGGGGCCGACTATGGCTACACCTTC.

This clone was detected a few times. This chain connects TRBV30 to TRBJ2-1; D is tentatively TRBD1 or TRBD2 (5 bases each). There are 15 residues in the CDR3. CDR1 is GTSNPN and CDR2 is SVGIG in the germline V gene (reference sequence). V was shortened by 2 bases and J by 4 bases, with 15 bases between the two germline ends. The CDR3 region is CAWSRDRGVYNEQFF. CDR3 nucleotides: TGTGCCTGGAGTCGGGACCGAGGGGTATACAATGAGCAGTTCTTC.

This clone was detected only once. The CDR3: CAISSDSGYTF. CDR3 DNA sequence: TGTGCCATCAGCTCCGATTCGGGCTACACCTTC. This chain joins TRBV10-3 and TRBJ1-2, with D unresolved. Looked up from germline, CDR1 is ENHRY and CDR2 is SYGVKD. The V end was cut by 6 bases, the J end by 8 bases, with 10 bases between. CDR3 size: 11 residues.

This clone was detected a few times. The chain carries TRBV6-5 and TRBJ2-3; D remains ambiguous. Trimming pared 6 bases from V and 3 bases from J, leaving 10 bases between. Per the germline V gene, CDR1 is MNHEY and CDR2 is SVGAGI. The CDR3 length is 13 residues. In nucleotides, the CDR3 is TGTGCCAGCAGGTTGGACCGGACAGATACGCAGTATTTT. Its translation is CASRLDRTDTQYF.

There are a few counts of this clone. The chain joins TRBV7-2 to TRBJ2-7, with unresolved D. Germline CDR1 SGHTA, CDR2 FQGNSA. This CDR3 comprises 15 residues. V lost 5 bases and J lost 1, with 15 bases in between. CDR3 residues: CASSRAVGSSYEQYF. CDR3 in DNA: TGTGCCAGCAGCAGGGCGGTCGGGTCTTCCTACGAGCAGTACTTC.

V usage is TRBV2 and J usage is TRBJ1-1, with unresolved D. The CDR3 totals 12 residues. Per the germline V gene, CDR1 is SNHLY and CDR2 is FYNNEI. Trimming removed 6 bases from V and 3 bases from J, with 8 bases in between. The CDR3 sequence: CASSTDYTEAFF. Here the CDR3 DNA reads TGTGCCAGCAGCACGGATTACACTGAAGCTTTCTTT.

This clone was seen a few times. The gene calls are TRBV6-5 and TRBJ2-5, with D perhaps matching TRBD2 (6 bases). CDR1 MNHEY and CDR2 SVGAGI come from the germline V gene. V lost 0 bases and J lost 5, with 13 bases in between. This CDR3 is built from 15 residues. In DNA, the CDR3 is TGTGCCAGCAGTTACTCCTCGACTAGAACGGAGACCCAGTACTTC. Its translation: CASSYSSTRTETQYF.

In this sample, this clone turned up a few times. The CDR3 reads CATSQLTTSGGEEQFF. The CDR3 region has the DNA TGTGCCACCAGCCAATTGACGACTAGCGGGGGTGAAGAGCAGTTCTTC. The V and J genes are TRBV15 and TRBJ2-1; 12 nucleotides line up with TRBD2. Germline V gives CDR1 LNHNV, CDR2 YYDKDF (reference sequence). The length of the CDR3 is 16 residues. With 5 bases clipped from V and 10 bases from J, the junction kept 12 bases outside the gene matches.

The rearrangement links TRBV28 to TRBJ1-5; D may be TRBD1 (6 bases). The CDR3 is made up of 14 amino acids. The germline V and J ends were trimmed by 3 bases and 6 bases, with 12 bases remaining between them. CDR1 and CDR2 from the germline V gene are MDHEN and SYDVKM. For the CDR3, the DNA is TGTGCCAGCAGTTTGTCAGGGGCGAGTCAGCCCCAGCATTTT. It is translated as CASSLSGASQPQHF.

This chain joins TRBV6-5 and TRBJ1-2, with TRBD1 identical over 8 bases. With 5 bases clipped from V and 14 bases from J, the junction kept 13 bases outside the gene matches. Germline V CDR1 and CDR2: MNHEY, SVGAGI. The CDR3 length is 13 residues. The CDR3 loop is CASSVNRDRPSTF. In DNA, the CDR3 is TGTGCCAGCAGTGTCAACCGGGACAGGCCTAGTACCTTC.

The chain has TRBV10-3 and TRBJ1-5; possibly TRBD1 for D (6 bases). The germline V gene has CDR1 ENHRY and CDR2 SYGVKD. The CDR3 has 12 residues. V lost 8 bases to trimming and J lost 2 bases, with 7 bases between them. CDR3 in DNA: TGTGCCATCTACAGGGGCAATCAGCCCCAGCATTTT. The encoded protein is CAIYRGNQPQHF.

The chain couples TRBV9 to TRBJ2-3; possible D gene TRBD2, 6 bases. The CDR3 length is 14 residues. The V end lost 2 bases, the J end lost 4 bases, and 11 bases lay between the germline ends. Germline CDR1 reads SGDLS; CDR2 reads YYNGEE. This chain's CDR3 is CASSVAGTADTQYF. DNA of the CDR3: TGTGCCAGCAGCGTCGCGGGGACCGCAGATACGCAGTATTTT.

This clone appeared a single time. This rearrangement joins TRBV10-2 to TRBJ2-5; possibly TRBD1 for D (5 bases). Germline CDR1 and CDR2: WSHSY and SAAADI. Deletions cut 4 bases from V and 5 bases from J, with 14 bases between. This CDR3 has 14 amino acids. CDR3 sequence (DNA): TGCGCCAGCAGTGTTACAGGCCTAGAGGAGACCCAGTACTTC. Translating it yields CASSVTGLEETQYF.

The V gene is TRBV25-1, the J gene TRBJ2-1; unclear D gene. CDR3 size: 13 residues. Germline CDR1 and CDR2: MGHDK and SYGVNS. Trimming stripped 2 bases from V and 5 bases from J, with 7 bases between. The CDR3 spells CASSEKANNEQFF. The CDR3, as DNA: TGTGCCAGCAGTGAAAAGGCCAACAATGAGCAGTTCTTC. Variable domain in full (rest from reference TRBV25-1 and TRBJ2-1): EADIYQTPRYLVIGTGKKITLECSQTMGHDKMYWYQQDPGMELHLIHYSYGVNSTEKGDLSSESTVSRIRTEHFPLTLESARPSHTSQYLCASSEKANNEQFFGPGTRLTVL.

V and J are TRBV29-1 and TRBJ1-1; 7 bases align to TRBD1. The CDR3 covers 13 residues. Trimming removed 7 bases from V and 3 bases from J; junction bases left unmatched: 8. The germline CDR1 and CDR2 sequences are SQVTM and ANQGSEA. The CDR3 loop reads CSASTGVDTEAFF. The CDR3, as DNA: TGCAGCGCCAGTACAGGGGTGGACACTGAAGCTTTCTTT. The complete variable domain, with remaining parts taken from reference TRBV29-1 and TRBJ1-1, reads SAVISQKPSRDICQRGTSLTIQCQVDSQVTMMFWYRQQPGQSLTLIATANQGSEATYESGFVIDKFPISRPNLTFSTLTVSNMSPEDSSIYLCSASTGVDTEAFFGQGTRLTVV.

The chain joins TRBV7-9 to TRBJ2-2; no firm D call. The V gene's germline CDR1 is SEHNR and CDR2 FQNEAQ (reference sequence). The CDR3 runs 16 residues. V was shortened by 5 bases and J by 0 bases, with 13 bases between the two germline ends. CDR3 in DNA: TGTGCCAGCAGCCCCCTTGGCGCCGCGAACACCGGGGAGCTGTTTTTT. The encoded protein is CASSPLGAANTGELFF. Variable domain in full (rest from reference TRBV7-9 and TRBJ2-2): DTGVSQNPRHKITKRGQNVTFRCDPISEHNRLYWYRQTLGQGPEFLTYFQNEAQLEKSRLLSDRFSAERPKGSFSTLEIQRTEQGDSAMYLCASSPLGAANTGELFFGEGSRLTVL.

The rearrangement links TRBV14 to TRBJ1-1; D call uncertain. Trimming cost V 1 base and J 5 bases, with 14 bases left between them. The CDR3 has 15 residues. Germline CDR1 is SGHDN and CDR2 is FVKESK. CDR3 loop: CASSQVVARGTEAFF. The CDR3 coding sequence is TGTGCCAGCAGCCAAGTCGTGGCGCGTGGGACTGAAGCTTTCTTT. The full variable domain, in which reference TRBV14 and TRBJ1-1 provide the parts outside the CDR3, is EAGVTQFPSHSVIEKGQTVTLRCDPISGHDNLYWYRRVMGKEIKFLLHFVKESKQDESGMPNNRFLAERTGGTYSTLKVQPAELEDSGVYFCASSQVVARGTEAFFGQGTRLTVV.

This chain uses TRBV29-1 with TRBJ2-1; D is possibly TRBD1 or TRBD2 (6 bases each). Looked up from germline, CDR1 is SQVTM and CDR2 is ANQGSEA. This CDR3 comprises 15 residues. CDR3 DNA sequence: TGCAGTGGGGGAACGGGGGCCTTCTCCTACAATGAGCAGTTCTTC. The encoded protein is CSGGTGAFSYNEQFF.

The chain joins TRBV29-1 to TRBJ1-2; 7 bases fit TRBD1. Germline values: CDR1 SQVTM, CDR2 ANQGSEA. CDR3 size: 13 residues. The V segment lost 6 bases and the J segment 2 bases; nucleotides outside the gene matches: 6. CDR3 loop: CSVEQGTNYGYTF. In DNA form, the CDR3 reads TGCAGCGTCGAACAGGGGACCAACTATGGCTACACCTTC.

This clone was picked up many times. One end of the junction varies from germline; a read error may be responsible. The chain couples TRBV7-9 to TRBJ1-2, with D maybe TRBD1 (6 bases). This CDR3 spans 13 amino acids. Germline lookup yields CDR1 SEHNR and CDR2 FQNEAQ (reference sequence). The CDR3 sequence is CASSHAAERQEVF. CDR3 DNA sequence: TGTGCCAGCAGCCATGCCGCCGAACGACAGGAGGTCTTC.